This T cell receptor (beta chain) was obtained from a study of T cell clonality in common variable immunodeficiency. This clone was seen ten or more times. The read is 3 residues too short to cover the CDR3 end, so that end is filled in from the germline J gene. Sequenced by immunoSEQ multiplex PCR; TCRdb stores in-frame clones only, minus some. The sample has some 50,000 clones, none seen only once. Both groups were predominantly of Caucasian heritage. Blood samples were heparinized, about 4.5 to 8 ml per donor. V lost 4 bases and J 4 bases, leaving 11 bases between the germline ends. This CDR3 has 14 residues. In germline, CDR1 is SGHRS, CDR2 YFSETQ.

The chain employs TRBV5-1 and TRBJ1-4; D may be TRBD1 (6 bases). This clonotype was sampled from a person between 18 and 69 years old in good health. Sequencing used peripheral blood mononuclear cells. The CDR3 sequence is CASSDTGFNEKLFF. Incomplete CDR3 DNA: TGCGCCAGCAGCGATACAGGGTTTAATGAAAAA. Full variable domain (rest looked up from reference TRBV5-1 and TRBJ1-4): KAGVTQTPRYLIKTRGQQVTLSCSPISGHRSVSWYQQTPGQGLQFLFEYFSETQRNKGNFPGRFSGRQFSNSRSEMNVSTLELGDSALYLCASSDTGFNEKLFFGSGTQLSVL.